This TCR beta chain comes out of a study of response to subunit inactivated influenza vaccine. Study-level results: Each seasonal influenza vaccination, the authors suggested, recruits few new T cells.

Concerning this clonotype itself: Its antigen is undetermined.

TCRdb re-called the RT-PCR reads through MiXCR, storing one row per CDR3 protein. The sample consists of about 520,000 distinct CDR3 sequences, approximately 24% of them appearing once. Here the sequenced sample was CD4+ T cells sorted from PBMCs, taken about 5 days after vaccination. The sequence came from a man aged 50 to 59 who received an inactivated influenza vaccine.

The CDR3 sequence: CASSLRGGPGGSQPQHF. In nucleotides, the CDR3 is TGTGCCAGCAGCTTAAGGGGTGGGCCGGGAGGAAGTCAGCCCCAGCATTTT. The genes are TRBV7-8 and TRBJ1-5; tentatively, D is TRBD1 (5 bases). Germline V gene data show CDR1 as SGHVS and CDR2 as FQNEAQ. This CDR3 is 17 amino acids long. V lost 2 bases, J lost 6 bases, and 20 bases lay in between.